A single TCR beta chain is shown here with its context. Its antigen is unknown. The source of the sample is a study of CD8+CD57+ T cells in acquired aplastic anemia. Study-wide context: Each DNA sample taken from sorted CD4+ and CD8+ cells came to 3 to 3.5 ug on average.

Genomic DNA templated the TCR beta VDJ and CDR3 profiling. MiXCR, applied by TCRdb to the reads, yields one record per CDR3 protein. The sample yields about 150,000 distinct CDR3 sequences, 48% seen once. Study results and caveats: Simpson's diversity of CD8+ cells was not significantly different in patients compared with controls. Between patients and controls, over 25 CD8+ CDR3 sequences were found in common.

V gave up 8 bases and J gave up 5 bases, with 12 bases separating them. Germline CDR1 is SNHLY and CDR2 is FYNNEI. The CDR3 runs 12 residues. All sequencing subjects had displayed CD8+CD57+ cell expansion on flow cytometry. Diagnosis of severe acquired aplastic anemia applied to all patients. The chain joins TRBV2 to TRBJ2-5, with D possibly TRBD1 on 6 matching bases. The receptor comes from a human donor with aplastic anemia. The specimen sequenced was sorted CD4+, CD8+, or CD8+CD57+ T cells (not recorded which) from PBMCs. CDR3 loop: CASSDSGETQYF. The CDR3 coding sequence is TGTGCCAGCTCGGACAGTGGGGAGACCCAGTACTTC.